These 13 T cell receptor beta chains were sequenced from one sample in a study of CD8 T cells in Susac syndrome. An amount of RNA that ranged from roughly 0.5 to 1 ug was reverse transcribed with random hexamers. TCRdb called the immunoSEQ multiplex PCR reads again in MiXCR, with one record for every CDR3 protein. The table records approximately 200,000 distinct CDR3 sequences, about 95% of them present only once. What was sequenced was CD4+ T cells from PBMCs. These receptor sequences come from a human donor with multiple sclerosis.

In DNA, the CDR3 is TGTGCCAGCAGGACCACAGGGTTTTCTTCCTACGAGCAGTACTTC. Encoded protein: CASRTTGFSSYEQYF. The chain is built from TRBV28 and TRBJ2-7; D is possibly TRBD1 (6 bases). This CDR3 region has 15 residues. The germline CDR1 and CDR2 sequences are MDHEN and SYDVKM. Trimming took 6 bases from V and 1 from J, leaving 16 bases between them.

The CDR3 protein is CASSSGLAYGSQYF. CDR3 coding DNA: TGTGCCAGCAGTTCGGGACTAGCGTACGGGTCCCAGTACTTC. The chain combines TRBV27 with TRBJ2-5, with TRBD2 identical over 10 bases. The CDR3 consists of 14 residues. V was pared by 4 bases and J by 9 bases, with 8 bases of the junction left unmatched. From germline, CDR1 is MNHEY and CDR2 SMNVEV (reference sequence).

The chain recombines TRBV30 with TRBJ1-1; no reliable D call. With 4 bases removed from V and 1 base from J, the gap between germline ends came to 7 bases. This CDR3 is 12 amino acids long. Germline V CDR1 and CDR2: GTSNPN, SVGIG (reference sequence). CDR3 bases: TGTGCCTGGAAACGGGCGAACACTGAAGCTTTCTTT. Residues: CAWKRANTEAFF.

The rearrangement uses TRBV14 and TRBJ1-1; 7 bases map to TRBD1. CDR3 length equals 15 residues. V gave up 4 bases and J gave up 9 bases; unmatched junction bases: 14. Per the germline V gene, CDR1 is SGHDN and CDR2 is FVKESK. This chain's CDR3 is CASSLTSGTALQAFF. The CDR3 DNA follows: TGTGCCAGCAGCCTTACCTCCGGGACAGCTCTCCAAGCTTTCTTT.

This rearrangement joins TRBV27 to TRBJ2-7, with a tentative D call TRBD1 (5 bases). The V end lost 0 bases, the J end lost 2 bases, and 14 bases lay between the germline ends. CDR3 length equals 16 residues. The V gene's germline CDR1 is MNHEY and CDR2 SMNVEV (reference sequence). This CDR3 is CASSLSYTGVTYEQYF. CDR3 nucleotides: TGTGCCAGCAGTTTATCGTACACAGGAGTAACCTACGAGCAGTACTTC.

The chain combines TRBV12-3 or TRBV12-4 with TRBJ2-7; possible D gene TRBD2, 5 bases. The CDR3 runs to 13 residues. V gave up 5 bases and J gave up 7 bases, with 15 bases separating them. CDR3 region: CASSPLAAAEQYF. The CDR3 coding sequence is TGTGCCAGCAGTCCCCTAGCCGCGGCGGAGCAGTACTTC.

V usage is TRBV18 and J usage is TRBJ2-5, with unresolved D. V was pared by 5 bases and J by 7 bases, with 14 bases between. CDR1 KGHSH and CDR2 LQKENI come from the germline V gene. The CDR3 contains 13 residues. The CDR3: CASSSGSGPTQYF. The CDR3 DNA reads as TGTGCCAGCTCATCAGGATCTGGGCCGACCCAGTACTTC.

This chain uses TRBV3-1 with TRBJ1-2; no clear D. Trimming left V 2 bases short and J 7 bases short, with 17 bases between. This CDR3 contains 15 residues. The germline V gene encodes CDR1 LGHDT and CDR2 YNNKEL (reference sequence). CDR3 sequence: CASSQMAGFERGYTF. In nucleotides, the CDR3 is TGTGCCAGCAGCCAAATGGCAGGCTTTGAACGTGGCTACACCTTC. The full variable domain, with the rest looked up from reference TRBV3-1 and TRBJ1-2, is DTAVSQTPKYLVTQMGNDKSIKCEQNLGHDTMYWYKQDSKKFLKIMFSYNNKELIINETVPNRFSPKSPDKAHLNLHINSLELGDSAVYFCASSQMAGFERGYTFGSGTRLTVV.

CDR3 in amino acids: CASSLSGTVFEQYF. The CDR3 coding sequence is TGTGCCAGCAGCTTATCCGGGACAGTCTTCGAGCAGTACTTC. V is TRBV11-2 and J is TRBJ2-7; 7 nucleotides align to TRBD1. The CDR3 has 14 residues. Unmatched junction bases numbered 7, after V lost 2 bases and J lost 6 bases. From germline, CDR1 is SGHAT and CDR2 FQNNGV.

V usage is TRBV28 and J usage is TRBJ2-1, with D unclear. The V gene's germline CDR1 is MDHEN and CDR2 SYDVKM. CDR3 length: 13 residues. Trimming pared 6 bases from V and 6 bases from J, leaving 12 bases between. CDR3 sequence: CASRMTAPNEQFF. CDR3 nucleotide sequence: TGTGCCAGCAGAATGACGGCACCCAATGAGCAGTTCTTC.

The chain is built from TRBV6-2 or TRBV6-3 and TRBJ2-1; possibly TRBD1 or TRBD2 for D (5 bases each). Trimming cost V 6 bases and J 8 bases, with 26 bases left between them. From germline, CDR1 is MNHEY and CDR2 SVGEGT. The CDR3 is made up of 17 amino acids. For the CDR3, the DNA is TGTGCCAGCAGCCCTTTTTGGGGGTTGGGTATGGGCTATGAGCAGTTCTTC. Amino acids: CASSPFWGLGMGYEQFF.

The chain carries TRBV7-9 and TRBJ2-5; no clear D. CDR1 and CDR2 (germline): SEHNR, FQNEAQ (reference sequence). CDR3 size: 15 residues. V was cut by 2 bases and J by 5 bases, with 15 bases left in between. The chain's CDR3 is CASSLFRFSGETQYF. CDR3 nucleotide sequence: TGTGCCAGCAGCTTATTCAGGTTCTCCGGGGAGACCCAGTACTTC.

A remark on this clonotype: At one boundary the junction diverges from the germline segment, which might be a read error. V usage is TRBV12-3 or TRBV12-4 and J usage is TRBJ1-1; no clear D gene. CDR3 length equals 12 residues. The chain's CDR3 is CASKFSYTEAFF. The CDR3 region has the DNA TGTGCCAGCAAATTCTCATACACAGAAGCTTTCTTT.